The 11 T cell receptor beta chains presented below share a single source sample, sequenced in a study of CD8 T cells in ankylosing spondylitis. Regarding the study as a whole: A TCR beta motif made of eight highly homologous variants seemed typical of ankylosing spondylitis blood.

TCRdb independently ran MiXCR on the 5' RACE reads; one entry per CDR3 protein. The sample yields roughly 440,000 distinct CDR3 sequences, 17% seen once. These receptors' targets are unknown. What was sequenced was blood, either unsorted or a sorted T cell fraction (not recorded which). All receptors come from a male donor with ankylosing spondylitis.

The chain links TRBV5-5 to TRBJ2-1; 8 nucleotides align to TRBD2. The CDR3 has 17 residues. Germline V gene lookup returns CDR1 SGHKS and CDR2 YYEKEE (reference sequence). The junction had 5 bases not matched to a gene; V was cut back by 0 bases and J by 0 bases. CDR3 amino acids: CASSLVGAGGSYNEQFF. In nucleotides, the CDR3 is TGTGCCAGCAGCTTGGTGGGGGCGGGAGGCTCCTACAATGAGCAGTTCTTC.

CDR3 loop: CASSPSGGRFYGYTF. In DNA form, the CDR3 reads TGTGCCAGCAGTCCCTCGGGGGGACGGTTTTATGGCTACACCTTC. This chain links TRBV6-5 with TRBJ1-2; the D gene is possibly TRBD1 (5 bases). Germline CDR1 is MNHEY and CDR2 is SVGAGI. Trimming removed 5 bases at V and 5 bases at J, with 18 bases between. The CDR3 length is 15 residues.

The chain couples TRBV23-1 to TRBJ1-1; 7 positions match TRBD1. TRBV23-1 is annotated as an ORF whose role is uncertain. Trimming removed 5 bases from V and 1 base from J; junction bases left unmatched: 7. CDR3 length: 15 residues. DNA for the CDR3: TGCGCCAGCAGTGCCTCCGGGACAGCGAACACTGAAGCTTTCTTT. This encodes CASSASGTANTEAFF.

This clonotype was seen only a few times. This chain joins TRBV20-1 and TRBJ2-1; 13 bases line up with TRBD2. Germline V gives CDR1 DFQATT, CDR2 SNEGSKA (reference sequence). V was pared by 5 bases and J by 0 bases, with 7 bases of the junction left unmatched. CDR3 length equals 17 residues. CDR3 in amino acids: CSAFRLAGGPSYNEQFF. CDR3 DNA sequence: TGCAGTGCTTTTCGACTAGCGGGAGGTCCCTCCTACAATGAGCAGTTCTTC.

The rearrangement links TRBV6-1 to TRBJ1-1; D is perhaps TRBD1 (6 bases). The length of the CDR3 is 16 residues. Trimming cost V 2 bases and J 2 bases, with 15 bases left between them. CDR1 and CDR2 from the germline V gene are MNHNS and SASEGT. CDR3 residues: CASSELERGGNTEAFF. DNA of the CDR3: TGTGCCAGCAGTGAATTGGAGAGAGGGGGAAACACTGAAGCTTTCTTT.

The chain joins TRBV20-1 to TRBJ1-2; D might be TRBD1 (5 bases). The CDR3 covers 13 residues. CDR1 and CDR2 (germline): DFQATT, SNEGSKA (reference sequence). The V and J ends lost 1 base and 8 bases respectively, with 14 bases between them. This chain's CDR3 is CSARVTGAGGYTF. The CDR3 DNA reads TGCAGTGCTAGAGTCACCGGGGCTGGGGGCTACACCTTC.

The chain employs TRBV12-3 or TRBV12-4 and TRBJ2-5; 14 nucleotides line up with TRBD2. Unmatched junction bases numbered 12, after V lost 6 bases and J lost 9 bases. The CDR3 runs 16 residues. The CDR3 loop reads CASSPRLAGGYRAQYF. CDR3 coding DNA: TGTGCCAGCAGCCCGAGACTAGCGGGGGGGTACAGGGCCCAGTACTTC.

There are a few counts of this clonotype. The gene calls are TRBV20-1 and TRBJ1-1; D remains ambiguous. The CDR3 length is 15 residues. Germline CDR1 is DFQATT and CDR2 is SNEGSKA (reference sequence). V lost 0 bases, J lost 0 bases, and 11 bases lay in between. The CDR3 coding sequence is TGCAGTGCTAGAGATTCTACACCCCTGAACACTGAAGCTTTCTTT. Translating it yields CSARDSTPLNTEAFF.

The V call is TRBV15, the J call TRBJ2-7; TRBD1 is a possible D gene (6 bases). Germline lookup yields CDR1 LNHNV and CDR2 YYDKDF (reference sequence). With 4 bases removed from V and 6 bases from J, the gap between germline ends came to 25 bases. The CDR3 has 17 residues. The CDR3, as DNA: TGTGCCACCAGCAACCGAGACAGGTTCCCTCCTCGAGTCGAGCAGTACTTC. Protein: CATSNRDRFPPRVEQYF.

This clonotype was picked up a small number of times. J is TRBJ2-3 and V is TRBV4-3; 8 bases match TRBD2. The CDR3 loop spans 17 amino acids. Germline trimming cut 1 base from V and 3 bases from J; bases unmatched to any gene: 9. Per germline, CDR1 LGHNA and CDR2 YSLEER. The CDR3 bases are TGCGCCAGCAGCCAAGCTCTGGCGGGAGGAGGGACAGATACGCAGTATTTT. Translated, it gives CASSQALAGGGTDTQYF.

CDR3 nucleotide sequence: TGTGCCAGCAGCGCCCGGACAGGGGTATGGGATGGCTACACCTTC. It specifies CASSARTGVWDGYTF. The rearrangement uses TRBV9 and TRBJ1-2; 9 nucleotides line up with TRBD1. CDR3 length: 15 amino acids. CDR1 is SGDLS, CDR2 YYNGEE, per germline. V gave up 3 bases and J gave up 6 bases; unmatched junction bases: 9. Full variable domain (outside the CDR3, taken from reference TRBV9 and TRBJ1-2): DSGVTQTPKHLITATGQRVTLRCSPRSGDLSVYWYQQSLDQGLQFLIQYYNGEERAKGNILERFSAQQFPDLHSELNLSSLELGDSALYFCASSARTGVWDGYTFGSGTRLTVV.